A selection of T cell receptor beta chains follows, all from one sample in a study of human T cells and chemical hapten exposure. TCRdb analysed the RACE reads with MiXCR anew, one entry per CDR3 protein. The sample has 30,000 to 40,000 distinct CDR3 sequences, more than 6% seen once. The sequenced sample was whole blood, obtained in connection with sensitization to the hapten diphenylcyclopropenone (DPC). Every receptor here comes from a woman aged 25 to 45 with alopecia areata. Some clones in this sample may be carry-over from other donors' samples. CDR3s include the opening cysteine and the closing phenylalanine or tryptophan. The order of the fields is clone size, V gene, J gene, D gene, CDR3 DNA, CDR3 protein. A D gene is named only where the DNA matches it firmly. Expanded clones are given a class, and other clones once, few, many or no size at all.

clone size: many; V gene: TRBV6-1; J gene: TRBJ1-1; D gene: TRBD1; CDR3 DNA: TGTGCCAGCAGTGCCGGGACAGGCAAAGCTTTCTTT; CDR3 protein: CASSAGTGKAFF
clone size: many; V gene: TRBV7-9; J gene: TRBJ1-3; D gene: NA; CDR3 DNA: TGTGCCAGCAGCTTAGTTACTGGGACGGTCGGAAACACCATATATTTT; CDR3 protein: CASSLVTGTVGNTIYF
clone size: NA; V gene: TRBV12-3/TRBV12-4; J gene: TRBJ1-1; D gene: NA; CDR3 DNA: TGTGCCAGCAATCCCCGGGGGGGGGGCTATACTGAAGCTTTCTTT; CDR3 protein: CASNPRGGGYTEAFF
clone size: NA; V gene: TRBV2; J gene: TRBJ1-2; D gene: NA; CDR3 DNA: TGTGCCAGCAGTAGTCAGGCCCTCTATGGCTACACCTTC; CDR3 protein: CASSSQALYGYTF
clone size: many; V gene: TRBV5-6; J gene: TRBJ1-1; D gene: NA; CDR3 DNA: TGTGCCAGCAGCTTGTGGAATAGGTATGAAGCTTTCTTT; CDR3 protein: CASSLWNRYEAFF
clone size: few; V gene: TRBV20-1; J gene: TRBJ1-2; D gene: TRBD1; CDR3 DNA: TGCAGTGCCCACCGCCCGGGGGCCACAGGGGGCTATGGCTACACCTTC; CDR3 protein: CSAHRPGATGGYGYTF
clone size: few; V gene: TRBV10-3; J gene: TRBJ2-7; D gene: NA; CDR3 DNA: TGTGCCATCAGTGAATCGGACACTACCTACGAGCAGTACTTC; CDR3 protein: CAISESDTTYEQYF
clone size: NA; V gene: TRBV19; J gene: TRBJ2-7; D gene: TRBD1; CDR3 DNA: TGTGCCAGTAGTACCGGGACAGGGGGCGAGCAGTACTTC; CDR3 protein: CASSTGTGGEQYF
clone size: few; V gene: TRBV12-3/TRBV12-4; J gene: TRBJ2-5; D gene: TRBD2; CDR3 DNA: TGTGCCAGCAGTGCCTCCGGGACTAGCTCTGAAGAGACCCAGTACTTC; CDR3 protein: CASSASGTSSEETQYF
clone size: NA; V gene: TRBV15; J gene: TRBJ2-3; D gene: NA; CDR3 DNA: TGTGCCACCAGCAGGGGCAACTACCTCACAGATACGCAGTATTTT; CDR3 protein: CATSRGNYLTDTQYF
clone size: NA; V gene: TRBV6-5; J gene: TRBJ1-2; D gene: TRBD1; CDR3 DNA: TGTGCCAGCCTACCCCTCCAGGGGGGTTCTAACTATGGCTACACCTTC; CDR3 protein: CASLPLQGGSNYGYTF
clone size: few; V gene: TRBV7-2; J gene: TRBJ2-1; D gene: TRBD1; CDR3 DNA: TGTGCCAGCAGCTTGGACAGGGCCAATGAGCAGTTCTTC; CDR3 protein: CASSLDRANEQFF
clone size: NA; V gene: TRBV20-1; J gene: TRBJ1-1; D gene: NA; CDR3 DNA: TGCAGTGCTAACAGCCTCACTGAAGCTTTCTTT; CDR3 protein: CSANSLTEAFF
clone size: many; V gene: TRBV7-2; J gene: TRBJ1-6; D gene: NA; CDR3 DNA: TGTGCCAGCAGCTCCGGGACCGATTTTTCACCCCTCCACTTT; CDR3 protein: CASSSGTDFSPLHF
clone size: NA; V gene: TRBV28; J gene: TRBJ2-5; D gene: NA; CDR3 DNA: TGTGCCAGCAGTTACCAAGAGACCCAGTACTTC; CDR3 protein: CASSYQETQYF
clone size: NA; V gene: TRBV3-1; J gene: TRBJ1-5; D gene: NA; CDR3 DNA: TGTGCCAGCAGCCAACTATCGGGAATCCAGCCCCAGCATTTT; CDR3 protein: CASSQLSGIQPQHF
clone size: NA; V gene: TRBV19; J gene: TRBJ1-1; D gene: NA; CDR3 DNA: TGTGCCAGTGCTACTCGGGGTCGTTCTATTTTTGAAGCTTTCTTC; CDR3 protein: CASATRGRSIFEAFF
clone size: NA; V gene: TRBV9; J gene: TRBJ2-3; D gene: TRBD1; CDR3 DNA: TGTGCCAGCAGCGCGACAGGGGATATAGATACGCAGTATTTT; CDR3 protein: CASSATGDIDTQYF
clone size: once; V gene: TRBV7-8; J gene: TRBJ1-1; D gene: NA; CDR3 DNA: TGTGCCAGCAGCTTAGGATCTGAAGCTTTCTTT; CDR3 protein: CASSLGSEAFF
clone size: many; V gene: TRBV29-1; J gene: TRBJ2-3; D gene: NA; CDR3 DNA: TGCAGCGTTGAAGATCTTTTCTCTACGCAGTATTTT; CDR3 protein: CSVEDLFSTQYF
clone size: few; V gene: TRBV29-1; J gene: TRBJ2-3; D gene: NA; CDR3 DNA: TGCAGCGTTGCAGAGAAGAGAGATACGCAGTATTTT; CDR3 protein: CSVAEKRDTQYF
clone size: many; V gene: TRBV12-3/TRBV12-4; J gene: TRBJ2-3; D gene: NA; CDR3 DNA: TGTGCCAGCAGTCCCGGGGAAGTGACAGATACGCAGTATTTT; CDR3 protein: CASSPGEVTDTQYF
clone size: NA; V gene: TRBV7-2; J gene: TRBJ1-6; D gene: NA; CDR3 DNA: TGTGCCAGCAGCTTAGAGAGTGATTCACCCCTCCACTTT; CDR3 protein: CASSLESDSPLHF
clone size: NA; V gene: TRBV5-1; J gene: TRBJ2-7; D gene: NA; CDR3 DNA: TGCGCCAGCAGCTTGAGTAGTATGAGGGAGCAGTACTTC; CDR3 protein: CASSLSSMREQYF
clone size: many; V gene: TRBV12-3/TRBV12-4; J gene: TRBJ2-1; D gene: TRBD2; CDR3 DNA: TGTGCCAGCAGTTCCTCCAGACTAGCGGGAAACAATGAGCAGTTCTTC; CDR3 protein: CASSSSRLAGNNEQFF
clone size: few; V gene: TRBV9; J gene: TRBJ1-2; D gene: TRBD1; CDR3 DNA: TGTGCCAGCAGCGTAGCTATAACAGGGGGCGGGAACTATGGCTACACCTTC; CDR3 protein: CASSVAITGGGNYGYTF
clone size: NA; V gene: TRBV9; J gene: TRBJ2-3; D gene: NA; CDR3 DNA: TGTGCCAGCAGCACCGGACGAAATATGGGCGCAGATACGCAGTATTTT; CDR3 protein: CASSTGRNMGADTQYF
clone size: few; V gene: TRBV4-2; J gene: TRBJ1-1; D gene: TRBD1; CDR3 DNA: TGTGCCAGCAGCCGGGACAGCCACACTGAAGCTTTCTTT; CDR3 protein: CASSRDSHTEAFF
clone size: few; V gene: TRBV20-1; J gene: TRBJ2-2; D gene: TRBD2; CDR3 DNA: TGCAGTGCTAGGGGTCCCGGGACTAGGGGCGGGGAGCTGTTTTTT; CDR3 protein: CSARGPGTRGGELFF
clone size: few; V gene: TRBV20-1; J gene: TRBJ1-5; D gene: NA; CDR3 DNA: TGCAGTGCTAGTAACGGCTTGGAGCCCCAGCATTTT; CDR3 protein: CSASNGLEPQHF
clone size: NA; V gene: TRBV30; J gene: TRBJ1-1; D gene: NA; CDR3 DNA: TGTGCCTGGAGTGTATGGCGGGGATCCGCTTTCTTT; CDR3 protein: CAWSVWRGSAFF
clone size: NA; V gene: TRBV20-1; J gene: TRBJ2-1; D gene: NA; CDR3 DNA: TGCAGTGCTAGAGAGAGAGGGGGAAGATACAATGAGCAGTTCTTC; CDR3 protein: CSARERGGRYNEQFF
clone size: many; V gene: TRBV7-2; J gene: TRBJ1-2; D gene: NA; CDR3 DNA: TGTGCCAGCAGCCCCGGACAGAATAACTATGGCTACACCTTC; CDR3 protein: CASSPGQNNYGYTF
clone size: few; V gene: TRBV20-1; J gene: TRBJ1-2; D gene: TRBD1; CDR3 DNA: TGCAGTGCTGCTCGGGACAGGGGGCGGTCTGGCTACACCTTC; CDR3 protein: CSAARDRGRSGYTF
clone size: NA; V gene: TRBV7-2; J gene: TRBJ1-1; D gene: NA; CDR3 DNA: TGTGCCAGCAGCTTATTTCTTGGGGGAAACACTGAAGCTTTCTTT; CDR3 protein: CASSLFLGGNTEAFF